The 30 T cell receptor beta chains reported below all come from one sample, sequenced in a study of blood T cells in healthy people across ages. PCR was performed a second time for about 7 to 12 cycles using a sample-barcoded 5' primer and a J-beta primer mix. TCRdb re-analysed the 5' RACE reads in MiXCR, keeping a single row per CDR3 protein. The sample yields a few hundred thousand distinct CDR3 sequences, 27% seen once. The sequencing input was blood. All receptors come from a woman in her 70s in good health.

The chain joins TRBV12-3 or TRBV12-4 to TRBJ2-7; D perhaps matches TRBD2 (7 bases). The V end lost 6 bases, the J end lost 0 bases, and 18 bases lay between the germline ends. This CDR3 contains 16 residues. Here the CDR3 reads CASSPGGGQSSYEQYF. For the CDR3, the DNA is TGTGCCAGCAGCCCTGGGGGGGGCCAAAGCTCCTACGAGCAGTACTTC.

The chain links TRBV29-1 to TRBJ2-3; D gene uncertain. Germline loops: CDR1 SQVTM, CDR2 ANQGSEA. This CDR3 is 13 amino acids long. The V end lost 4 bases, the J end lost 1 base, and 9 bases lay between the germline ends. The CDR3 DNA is TGCAGCGTTGGCGGCTGGGGCACAGATACGCAGTATTTT. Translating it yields CSVGGWGTDTQYF.

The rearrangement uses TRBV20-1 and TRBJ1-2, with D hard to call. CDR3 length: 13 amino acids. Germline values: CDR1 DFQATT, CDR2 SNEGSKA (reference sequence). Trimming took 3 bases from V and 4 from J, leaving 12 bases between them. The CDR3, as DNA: TGCAGTGCTAGCGTGGTTGTGGGCTATGGCTACACCTTC. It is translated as CSASVVVGYGYTF.

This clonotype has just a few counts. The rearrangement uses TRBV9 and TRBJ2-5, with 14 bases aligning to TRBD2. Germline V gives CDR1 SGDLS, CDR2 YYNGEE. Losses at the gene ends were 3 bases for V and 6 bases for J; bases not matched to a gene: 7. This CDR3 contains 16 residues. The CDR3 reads CASSEGTSGGRKTQYF. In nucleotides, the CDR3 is TGTGCCAGCAGCGAGGGGACTAGCGGGGGTAGGAAGACCCAGTACTTC.

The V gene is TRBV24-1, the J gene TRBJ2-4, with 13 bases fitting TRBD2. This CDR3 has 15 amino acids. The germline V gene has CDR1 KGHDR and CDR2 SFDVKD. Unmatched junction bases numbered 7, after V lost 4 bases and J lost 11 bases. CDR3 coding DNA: TGTGCCACCAGTGACCGAGGGACTAGCGGGACCCTTCAGTACTTC. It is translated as CATSDRGTSGTLQYF.

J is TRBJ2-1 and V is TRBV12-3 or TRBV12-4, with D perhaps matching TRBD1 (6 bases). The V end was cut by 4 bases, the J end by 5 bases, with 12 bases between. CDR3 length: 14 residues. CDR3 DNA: TGTGCCAGCAGTTCTCGGGACACCCACAATGAGCAGTTCTTC. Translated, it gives CASSSRDTHNEQFF.

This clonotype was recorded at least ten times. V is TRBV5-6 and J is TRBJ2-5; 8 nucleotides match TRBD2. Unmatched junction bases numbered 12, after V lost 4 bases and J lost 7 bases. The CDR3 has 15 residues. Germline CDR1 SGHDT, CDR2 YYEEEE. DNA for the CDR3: TGTGCCAGCAGCCTGGATAGCGGGACATTGGGGACCCAGTACTTC. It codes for CASSLDSGTLGTQYF.

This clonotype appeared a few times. CDR3: CSGLWGSGTEAFF. CDR3 bases: TGCAGCGGCCTATGGGGGAGCGGCACTGAAGCTTTCTTT. The chain combines TRBV29-1 with TRBJ1-1, with a possible D match to TRBD1 (5 bases). The CDR3 extends over 13 amino acids. Germline V lookup: CDR1 SQVTM, CDR2 ANQGSEA. Trimming shortened V by 7 bases and J by 4 bases, and 16 bases separated the two germline ends.

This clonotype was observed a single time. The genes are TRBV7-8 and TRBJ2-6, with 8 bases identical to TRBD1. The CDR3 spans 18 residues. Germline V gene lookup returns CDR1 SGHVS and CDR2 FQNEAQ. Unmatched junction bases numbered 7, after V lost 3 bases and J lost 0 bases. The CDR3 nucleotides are TGTGCCAGCAGCTTTCTGACAGGGGCCCTCTCTGGGGCCAACGTCCTGACTTTC. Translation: CASSFLTGALSGANVLTF.

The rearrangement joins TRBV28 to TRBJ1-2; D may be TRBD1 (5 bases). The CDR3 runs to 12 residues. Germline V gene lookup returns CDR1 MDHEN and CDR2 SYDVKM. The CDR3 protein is CTTQDPGQSYTF. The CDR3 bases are TGTACCACCCAAGACCCGGGGCAGAGCTACACCTTC.

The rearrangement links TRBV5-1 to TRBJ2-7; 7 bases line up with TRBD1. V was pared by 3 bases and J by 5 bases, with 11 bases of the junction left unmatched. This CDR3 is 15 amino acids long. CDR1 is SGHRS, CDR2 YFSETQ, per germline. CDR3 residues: CASSSGGQEWNEQYF. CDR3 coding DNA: TGCGCCAGCAGCTCCGGAGGACAGGAATGGAACGAGCAGTACTTC.

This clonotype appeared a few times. CDR3 nucleotide sequence: TGTGCCAGCAGCTTATCGGGCGGCAGGGTGGAGCAGTACTTC. The encoded protein is CASSLSGGRVEQYF. V usage is TRBV7-2 and J usage is TRBJ2-7, with D possibly matching TRBD1 (5 bases). Germline CDR1 and CDR2: SGHTA and FQGNSA. V lost 2 bases and J lost 7, with 15 bases in between. The CDR3 spans 14 residues.

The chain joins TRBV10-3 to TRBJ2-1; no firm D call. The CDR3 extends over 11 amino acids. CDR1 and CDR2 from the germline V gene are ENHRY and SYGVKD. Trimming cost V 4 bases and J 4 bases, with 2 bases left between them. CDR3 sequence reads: CAISAYNEQFF. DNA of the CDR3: TGTGCCATCAGTGCTTACAATGAGCAGTTCTTC.

CDR3 coding DNA: TGTGCCACCAGTGACGCGTCCTCCCGGGACAACCCTATTCAGTCGCAGTATTTT. Translation gives CATSDASSRDNPIQSQYF. V usage is TRBV24-1 and J usage is TRBJ2-3, with D perhaps matching TRBD1 (6 bases). Germline V gene lookup returns CDR1 KGHDR and CDR2 SFDVKD. The V end was cut by 4 bases, the J end by 10 bases, with 29 bases between. The length of the CDR3 is 18 residues.

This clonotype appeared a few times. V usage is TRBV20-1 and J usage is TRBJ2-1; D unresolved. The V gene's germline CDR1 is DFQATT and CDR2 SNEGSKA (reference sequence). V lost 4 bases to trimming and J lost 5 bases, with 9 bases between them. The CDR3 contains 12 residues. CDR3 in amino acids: CSANRAHNEQFF. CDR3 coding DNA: TGCAGTGCTAATAGGGCCCACAATGAGCAGTTCTTC.

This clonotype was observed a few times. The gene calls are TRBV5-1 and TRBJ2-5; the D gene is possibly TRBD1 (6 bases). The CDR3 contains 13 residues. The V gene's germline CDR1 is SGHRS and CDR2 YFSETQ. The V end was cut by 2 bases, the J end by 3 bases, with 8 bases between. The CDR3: CASSFAGEETQYF. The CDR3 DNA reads TGCGCCAGCAGCTTCGCAGGGGAAGAGACCCAGTACTTC.

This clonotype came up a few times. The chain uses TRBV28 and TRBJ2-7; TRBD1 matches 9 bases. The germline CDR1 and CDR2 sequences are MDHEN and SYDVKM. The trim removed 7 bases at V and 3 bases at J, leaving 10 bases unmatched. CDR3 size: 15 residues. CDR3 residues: CASTSQGTGIYEQYF. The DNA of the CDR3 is TGTGCCAGCACCTCTCAAGGGACAGGGATCTACGAGCAGTACTTC. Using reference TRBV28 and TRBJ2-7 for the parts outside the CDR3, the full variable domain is DVKVTQSSRYLVKRTGEKVFLECVQDMDHENMFWYRQDPGLGLRLIYFSYDVKMKEKGDIPEGYSVSREKKERFSLILESASTNQTSMYLCASTSQGTGIYEQYFGPGTRLTVT.

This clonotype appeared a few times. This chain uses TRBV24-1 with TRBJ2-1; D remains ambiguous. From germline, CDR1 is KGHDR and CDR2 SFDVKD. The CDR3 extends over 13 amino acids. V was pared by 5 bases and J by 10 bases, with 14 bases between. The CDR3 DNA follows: TGTGCCACCAGTGGTGGGCCAGTAGCAGAGCAGTTCTTC. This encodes CATSGGPVAEQFF.

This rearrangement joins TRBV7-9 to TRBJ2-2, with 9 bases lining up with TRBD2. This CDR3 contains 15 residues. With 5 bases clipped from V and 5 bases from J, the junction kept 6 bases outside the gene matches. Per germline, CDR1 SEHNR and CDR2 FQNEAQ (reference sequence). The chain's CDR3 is CASSRTSVGTGELFF. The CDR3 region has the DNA TGTGCCAGCAGCCGGACTAGCGTGGGAACCGGGGAGCTGTTTTTT.

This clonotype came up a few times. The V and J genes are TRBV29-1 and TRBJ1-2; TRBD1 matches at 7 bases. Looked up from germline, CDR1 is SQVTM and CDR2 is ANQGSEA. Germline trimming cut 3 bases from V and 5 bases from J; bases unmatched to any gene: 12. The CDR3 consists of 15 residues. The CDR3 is CSVDGEQGPGYGYTF. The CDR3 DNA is TGCAGCGTTGACGGCGAACAGGGGCCGGGGTATGGCTACACCTTC.

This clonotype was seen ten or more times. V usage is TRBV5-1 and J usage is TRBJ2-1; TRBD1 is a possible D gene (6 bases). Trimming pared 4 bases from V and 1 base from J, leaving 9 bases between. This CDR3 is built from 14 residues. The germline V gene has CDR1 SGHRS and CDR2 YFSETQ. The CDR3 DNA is TGCGCCAGCAGCCCAGGACAGTCCTACAATGAGCAGTTCTTC. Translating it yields CASSPGQSYNEQFF.

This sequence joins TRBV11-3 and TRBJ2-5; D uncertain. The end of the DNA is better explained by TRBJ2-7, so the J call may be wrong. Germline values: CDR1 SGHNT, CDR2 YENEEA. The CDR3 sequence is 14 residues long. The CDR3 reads CASSLDRLKGEQYF. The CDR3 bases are TGTGCCAGCAGCTTAGACAGACTGAAGGGCGAGCAGTACTTC.

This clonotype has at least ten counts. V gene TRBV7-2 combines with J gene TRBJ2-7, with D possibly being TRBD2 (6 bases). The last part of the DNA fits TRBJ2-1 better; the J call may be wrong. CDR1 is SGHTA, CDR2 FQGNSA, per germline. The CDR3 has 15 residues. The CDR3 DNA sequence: TGTGCCAGCAACAAGGGTTTTGGAGGGATTAATGAGCAGTTCTTC. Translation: CASNKGFGGINEQFF.

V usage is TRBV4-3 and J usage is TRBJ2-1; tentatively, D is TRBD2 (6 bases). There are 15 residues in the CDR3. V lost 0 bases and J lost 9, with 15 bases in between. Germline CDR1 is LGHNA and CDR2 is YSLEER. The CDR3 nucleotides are TGCGCCAGCAGCCAAGATAACGGGGGTCGGTTTGAGCAGTTCTTC. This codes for CASSQDNGGRFEQFF.

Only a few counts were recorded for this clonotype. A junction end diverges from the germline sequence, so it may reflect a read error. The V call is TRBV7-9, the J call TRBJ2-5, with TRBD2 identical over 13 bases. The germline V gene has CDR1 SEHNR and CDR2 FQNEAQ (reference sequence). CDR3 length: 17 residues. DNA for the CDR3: TGTGCCGGCAGCTTAGCCACTAGCGGGGGGGCCGAGGAGACCCAGTACTTC. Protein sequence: CAGSLATSGGAEETQYF.

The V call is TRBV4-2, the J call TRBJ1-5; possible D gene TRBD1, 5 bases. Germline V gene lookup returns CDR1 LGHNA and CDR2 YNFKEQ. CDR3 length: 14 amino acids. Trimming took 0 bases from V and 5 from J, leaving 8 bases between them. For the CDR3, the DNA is TGTGCCAGCAGCCAAGATGGGGCAGATCAGCCCCAGCATTTT. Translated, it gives CASSQDGADQPQHF.

CDR3 sequence (DNA): TGTGCCAGCAGCTTCTCGTTCTCCTACGAGCAGTACTTC. Its translation: CASSFSFSYEQYF. The chain joins TRBV5-6 to TRBJ2-5; no clear D gene. The end of the DNA aligns better with TRBJ2-7, so the J call may be wrong. This CDR3 contains 13 residues. Germline-derived CDR1 and CDR2 are SGHDT and YYEEEE.

The CDR3 loop is CSGSYSGGRLFDNEQFF. The CDR3 DNA sequence: TGCAGTGGTTCGTATTCGGGGGGTAGGTTATTCGACAATGAGCAGTTCTTC. The rearrangement joins TRBV20-1 to TRBJ2-1, with TRBD2 identical over 7 bases. The CDR3 has 17 residues. Germline V gives CDR1 DFQATT, CDR2 SNEGSKA (reference sequence). Trimming at V came to 7 bases and at J to 5 bases, leaving 20 bases not matched to a gene.

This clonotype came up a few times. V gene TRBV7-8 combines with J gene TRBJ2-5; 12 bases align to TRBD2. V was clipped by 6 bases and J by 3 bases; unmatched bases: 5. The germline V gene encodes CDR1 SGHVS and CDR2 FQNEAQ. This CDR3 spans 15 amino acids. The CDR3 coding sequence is TGTGCCAGCAGGGCGACTAGCGGGGGTGAAGAGACCCAGTACTTC. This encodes CASRATSGGEETQYF.

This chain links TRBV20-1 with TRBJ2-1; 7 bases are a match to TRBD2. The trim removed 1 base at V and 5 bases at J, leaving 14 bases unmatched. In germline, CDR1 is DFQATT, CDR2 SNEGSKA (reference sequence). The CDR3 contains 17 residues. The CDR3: CSARGWVGTNVDNEQFF. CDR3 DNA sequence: TGCAGTGCTAGAGGGTGGGTTGGGACTAATGTGGACAATGAGCAGTTCTTC.